This record concerns one T cell receptor beta chain sequence. The target antigen is unknown. In the authors' methods: Owing to the provision of junction-only sequences devoid of quality scores by immunoSEQ, filtering differed. The repertoire was sequenced with immunoSEQ multiplex PCR; TCRdb's copy has only in-frame clones and lacks some. That table gives V, J and clone size, and the DNA gave D and trimming. The data show about 2 million clones, about 95% seen once. The data stem from a study of shared clonotypes between healthy human individuals. CDR1 and CDR2 (germline): GTSNPN, SVGIG (reference sequence). Trimming pared 3 bases from V and 1 base from J, leaving 12 bases between. The CDR3 is 14 residues long. Study outcomes and limitations: Clonotypes shared by all four sorted-subset donors had higher generation probabilities than non-shared clonotypes. Memory subsets generally showed smaller estimated richness than naive subsets did.

Cells designated naive CD8 were CD45RO-negative and were positively selected for CCR7, with terminally differentiated effector memory CD45RA+ cells excluded. Those who donated were healthy HIV-negative adults, with no recent acute infections or vaccinations reported. The sequenced material came from naive CD8+ T cells sorted from blood. The clonotype was recovered from a man between 18 and 35 years old in good health. The chain links TRBV30 to TRBJ1-2, with a weak D call TRBD1 (5 bases). CDR3 bases: TGTGCCTGGAGCCCCGGGACGGATAACTATGGCTACACCTTC. It specifies CAWSPGTDNYGYTF. Supplemented by reference TRBV30 and TRBJ1-2, the full variable domain reads SQTIHQWPATLVQPVGSPLSLECTVEGTSNPNLYWYRQAAGRGLQLLFYSVGIGQISSEVPQNLSASRPQDRQFILSSKKLLLSDSGFYLCAWSPGTDNYGYTFGSGTRLTVV.